Included here is one T cell receptor (beta chain) sequence, with context. Its antigen remains unidentified. The source of the sample is a study of OX40 agonist ivuxolimab in advanced cancers. On the study more broadly: The group had a mean age of around 60 years, ranged from roughly 20 to 79, and was around 82% male.

TCRdb keeps only in-frame clones here, not all; method: immunoSEQ multiplex PCR. The repertoire has approximately 81,000 clones, 88% of them found once; the top ten carry 0.45% to 0.55%. V lost 0 bases, J lost 5 bases, and 10 bases lay in between. Germline V gene sequence: CDR1 LNHNV, CDR2 YYDKDF (reference sequence). CDR3 length: 15 amino acids. Notes on the study in general: Clonal expansion in partial responders at 0.1-3.0 mg/kg ranked among the lowest.

The J gene is TRBJ1-4, the V gene TRBV15; D is undetermined. This receptor was obtained from an adult with an advanced solid tumor such as melanoma, head and neck, liver or kidney cancer. The sequencing used CD4+ or CD8+ T cells sorted from blood, collected in a trial of the OX40 agonist ivuxolimab. DNA of the CDR3: TGTGCCACCAGCAGAGAGGTCAGGCGAAATGAAAAACTGTTTTTT. It encodes CATSREVRRNEKLFF.